This T cell receptor (beta chain) was recorded in a study of blood T cell repertoires in COVID-19. Study-wide context: COVID-19 samples from acute and convalescent phases originated in the United States, Italy and Spain. T cells, B-cell-depleted T cells, or PBMCs supplied cDNA or gDNA.

V was trimmed by 4 bases and J by 6 bases, leaving 19 bases between them. This CDR3 spans 15 amino acids. CDR1 and CDR2 from the germline V gene are SGHRS and YFSETQ. In the study's own analysis: The authors estimated nucleated cell counts from reference gene primer amplification. Assay: immunoSEQ multiplex PCR; the TCRdb copy retains only in-frame clones and omits some. D and trimming come from the DNA, and the V and J calls and clone size come from that table. The sample records about 200,000 clones, about four fifths being singletons. The V gene is TRBV5-1, the J gene TRBJ1-2; D possibly corresponds to TRBD1 (5 bases). The source material was peripheral blood. The receptor was isolated from a woman in her 40s with active or convalescent COVID-19. CDR3: CASSLQDGGVDGYTF. CDR3 sequence (DNA): TGCGCCAGCAGCCTCCAGGACGGGGGTGTTGATGGCTACACCTTC.